Listed below are T cell receptor beta chains from one sample, sequenced in a study of shared clonotypes between healthy human individuals. The repertoire was sequenced with immunoSEQ multiplex PCR; TCRdb's copy has only in-frame clones and lacks some. The profile covers some 2 million clones, with just under 95% appearing a single time and roughly 1% taken by the ten largest. The sample was naive CD8+ T cells sorted from blood. All receptors derive from a man aged 18 to 30 in good health. The CDR3 runs from the conserved cysteine through the conserved F or W. D genes are given only for firm matches. Clone size is shown for a subset of rows, as once, few, many or a class of expanded clone.

d_call,v_call,clone_size,j_call,cdr3_aa,cdr3_nt
TRBD1,TRBV5-1,-,TRBJ2-5,CASSSWDREQETQYF,TGCGCCAGCAGCAGCTGGGACAGAGAGCAAGAGACCCAGTACTTC
TRBD1,TRBV5-1,-,TRBJ1-1,CASSFSDRGVWEAFF,TGCGCCAGCAGCTTTTCGGACAGGGGGGTTTGGGAAGCTTTCTTT
TRBD2,TRBV30,-,TRBJ2-3,CAWSDTSGGVVLNADTQYF,TGTGCCTGGAGTGATACTAGCGGGGGGGTTGTTTTAAACGCAGATACGCAGTATTTT
-,TRBV30,-,TRBJ1-1,CAWTPEGAEAFF,TGTGCCTGGACCCCGGAGGGGGCTGAAGCTTTCTTT
-,TRBV7-2,-,TRBJ2-2,CASSPLDSSANTGELFF,TGTGCCAGCAGCCCCTTGGATTCGAGTGCTAACACCGGGGAGCTGTTTTTT
-,TRBV7-2,-,TRBJ1-5,CASSPTAGEGNQPQHF,TGTGCCAGCAGCCCCACAGCAGGGGAGGGCAATCAGCCCCAGCATTTT
TRBD2,TRBV5-5,once,TRBJ2-7,CASSFTSGAVGEQYF,TGTGCCAGCAGCTTCACTAGCGGAGCCGTGGGCGAGCAGTACTTC
-,TRBV10-3,once,TRBJ2-2,CAISDQAPNTGELFF,TGTGCCATCAGTGATCAGGCGCCGAACACCGGGGAGCTGTTTTTT
TRBD1,TRBV6-5,-,TRBJ1-2,CASSPDRTFAGGYTF,TGTGCCAGCAGTCCGGACAGGACCTTCGCCGGTGGCTACACCTTC
TRBD2,TRBV7-8,-,TRBJ2-1,CASSLQVAGDEQFF,TGTGCCAGCAGCTTACAGGTAGCGGGAGATGAGCAGTTCTTC
-,TRBV15,-,TRBJ2-3,CATSRARGGTDTQYF,TGTGCCACCAGCAGAGCGAGGGGGGGCACAGATACGCAGTATTTT
-,TRBV10-2,-,TRBJ2-3,CASSLGSIDTQYF,TGCGCCAGCAGCCTGGGCAGCATCGATACGCAGTATTTT
TRBD1,TRBV6-6,once,TRBJ2-7,CVASGTAYEQYF,TGTGTCGCCTCCGGGACAGCTTACGAGCAGTACTTC
-,TRBV4-1,once,TRBJ2-7,CASSPHYQSSYEQYF,TGCGCCAGCAGCCCTCACTACCAAAGCTCCTACGAGCAGTACTTC
-,TRBV4-3,-,TRBJ2-2,CASSQDAEGGELFF,TGCGCCAGCAGCCAAGATGCGGAGGGCGGGGAGCTGTTTTTT
TRBD1,TRBV7-9,-,TRBJ1-6,CASSLAGTGVNSPLHF,TGTGCCAGCAGCCTAGCCGGGACAGGGGTGAATTCACCCCTCCACTTT
TRBD2,TRBV30,-,TRBJ2-5,CAWRGTSSAETQYF,TGTGCCTGGAGGGGGACTAGCTCCGCCGAGACCCAGTACTTC
TRBD1,TRBV9,-,TRBJ1-4,CASSLATGEKLFF,TGTGCCAGCAGCCTCGCGACAGGGGAAAAACTGTTTTTT
TRBD1,TRBV9,-,TRBJ2-2,CASSGWTGGTGELFF,TGTGCCAGCAGCGGTTGGACAGGGGGGACCGGGGAGCTGTTTTTT
TRBD2,TRBV7-9,-,TRBJ2-2,CATQKSPGTRVTGELFF,TGTGCCACACAGAAGTCACCCGGGACTAGGGTCACCGGGGAGCTGTTTTTT
-,TRBV9,-,TRBJ2-7,CASSVDPLPTGNEQYF,TGTGCCAGCAGCGTAGACCCGCTACCAACAGGGAACGAGCAGTACTTC
-,TRBV5-6,-,TRBJ1-1,CASSFIGWTEAFF,TGTGCCAGCAGCTTCATAGGGTGGACTGAAGCTTTCTTT
-,TRBV29-1,-,TRBJ2-3,CSVETVIKSRGAISTDTQYF,TGCAGCGTTGAGACCGTAATAAAATCGAGGGGCGCTATATCCACAGATACGCAGTATTTT
-,TRBV19,-,TRBJ2-7,CASSGGNYEQYF,TGTGCCAGTAGTGGAGGGAACTACGAGCAGTACTTC
-,TRBV6-5,-,TRBJ2-5,CASSFSGPRQETQYF,TGTGCCAGCAGTTTCTCGGGACCCAGGCAAGAGACCCAGTACTTC
TRBD1,TRBV30,-,TRBJ1-4,CAWGQGEKLFF,TGTGCCTGGGGACAGGGTGAAAAACTGTTTTTT
TRBD1,TRBV13,-,TRBJ2-7,CASGGDRESYEQYF,TGTGCCAGCGGAGGGGACAGGGAATCCTACGAGCAGTACTTC
TRBD1,TRBV27,once,TRBJ2-7,CASRPLGRGLQQYF,TGTGCCAGCAGGCCTCTGGGCAGGGGGCTTCAGCAGTACTTC
TRBD2,TRBV9,-,TRBJ2-3,CASSPQAGGPADTQYF,TGTGCCAGCAGCCCGCAAGCGGGAGGGCCCGCAGATACGCAGTATTTT
-,TRBV27,-,TRBJ1-2,CASSFGGALSGYTF,TGTGCCAGCAGTTTTGGGGGGGCTTTGAGTGGCTACACCTTC
-,TRBV5-1,-,TRBJ1-5,CASSTGSEQPQHF,TGCGCCAGCAGCACCGGGTCCGAGCAGCCCCAGCATTTT
-,TRBV11-2,-,TRBJ2-7,CASSSFGSFYEQYF,TGTGCCAGCAGCTCCTTCGGCTCCTTCTACGAGCAGTACTTC
-,TRBV27,-,TRBJ1-2,CASSLSPGTATYGYTF,TGTGCCAGCAGTCTCTCTCCAGGGACGGCTACGTATGGCTACACCTTC
-,TRBV2,once,TRBJ2-5,CASSIWDTDEETQYF,TGTGCCAGCAGTATCTGGGACACGGATGAAGAGACCCAGTACTTC
-,TRBV7-3,-,TRBJ2-6,CASSSGAGANVLTF,TGTGCCAGCAGCTCAGGGGCCGGGGCCAACGTCCTGACTTTC
-,TRBV7-9,-,TRBJ2-5,CASSLVSGRGETQYF,TGTGCCAGCAGCTTAGTCTCTGGACGTGGGGAGACCCAGTACTTC
-,TRBV27,-,TRBJ2-7,CASSLGGIYHEQYF,TGTGCCAGCAGTTTAGGTGGGATTTACCACGAGCAGTACTTC
TRBD2,TRBV19,-,TRBJ2-1,CASSIVAGAMDEQFF,TGTGCCAGTAGTATAGTGGCGGGAGCGATGGATGAGCAGTTCTTC
-,TRBV6-5,-,TRBJ2-7,CASSAGSYEQYF,TGTGCCAGCAGTGCGGGTTCGTACGAGCAGTACTTC
-,TRBV5-6,-,TRBJ2-5,CASSSDTEGETQYF,TGTGCCAGCAGCTCGGACACCGAGGGAGAGACCCAGTACTTC
-,TRBV7-9,-,TRBJ2-3,CASSFGGLSDTQYF,TGTGCCAGCAGCTTCGGGGGTCTGTCAGATACGCAGTATTTT
-,TRBV19,-,TRBJ2-5,CASSKSGYQETQYF,TGTGCCAGTAGTAAAAGCGGATACCAAGAGACCCAGTACTTC
TRBD1,TRBV4-1,once,TRBJ1-5,CASSQVVRGGVQPQHF,TGCGCCAGCAGCCAAGTAGTCAGGGGGGGCGTTCAGCCCCAGCATTTT
-,TRBV5-1,-,TRBJ2-7,CASSLGAGVTYEQYF,TGCGCCAGCAGCTTGGGGGCAGGGGTGACCTACGAGCAGTACTTC
TRBD1,TRBV29-1,-,TRBJ1-1,CSVEDEVGTGANTEAFF,TGCAGCGTTGAAGATGAGGTCGGGACAGGGGCGAACACTGAAGCTTTCTTT
-,TRBV5-4,-,TRBJ2-5,CASSFSQGRETQYF,TGTGCCAGCAGCTTCAGCCAGGGGAGGGAGACCCAGTACTTC
TRBD1,TRBV5-1,-,TRBJ2-1,CASSPSRGTGNEQFF,TGCGCCAGCAGCCCATCTCGGGGGACAGGCAATGAGCAGTTCTTC
TRBD2,TRBV5-1,-,TRBJ2-1,CASSFTGTSIDEQFF,TGCGCCAGCAGCTTTACCGGGACTAGCATCGATGAGCAGTTCTTC
TRBD2,TRBV13,-,TRBJ2-7,CASSLFGTSGRKEGYEQYF,TGTGCCAGCAGCCTCTTTGGGACTAGCGGGAGAAAAGAAGGCTACGAGCAGTACTTC
-,TRBV5-4,-,TRBJ2-1,CASALFGGNNEQFF,TGTGCCAGCGCTCTATTTGGCGGGAACAATGAGCAGTTCTTC
-,TRBV5-1,-,TRBJ2-7,CASGLVGRTYEQYF,TGCGCCAGCGGCTTGGTCGGCCGCACCTACGAGCAGTACTTC
-,TRBV6-5,-,TRBJ1-1,CASSYSAQFMNTEAFF,TGTGCCAGCAGTTACTCGGCACAGTTCATGAACACTGAAGCTTTCTTT
-,TRBV28,-,TRBJ1-1,CASSPHSGGNTEAFF,TGTGCCAGCAGTCCCCATAGTGGCGGGAACACTGAAGCTTTCTTT